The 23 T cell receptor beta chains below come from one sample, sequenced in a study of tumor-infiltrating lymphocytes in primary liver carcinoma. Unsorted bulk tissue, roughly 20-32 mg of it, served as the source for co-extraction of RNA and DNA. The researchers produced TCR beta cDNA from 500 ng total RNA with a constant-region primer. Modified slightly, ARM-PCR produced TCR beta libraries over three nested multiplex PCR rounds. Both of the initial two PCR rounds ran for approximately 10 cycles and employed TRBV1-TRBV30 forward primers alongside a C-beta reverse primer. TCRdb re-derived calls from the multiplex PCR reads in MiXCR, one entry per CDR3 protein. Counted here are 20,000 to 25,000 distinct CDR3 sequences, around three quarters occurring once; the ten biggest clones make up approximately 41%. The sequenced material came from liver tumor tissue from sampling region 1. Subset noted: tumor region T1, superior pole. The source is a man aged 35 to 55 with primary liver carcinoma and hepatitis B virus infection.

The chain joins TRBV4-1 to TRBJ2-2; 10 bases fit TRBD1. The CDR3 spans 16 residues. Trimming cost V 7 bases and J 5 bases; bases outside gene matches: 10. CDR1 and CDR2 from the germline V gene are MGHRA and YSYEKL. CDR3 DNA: TGCGCCAGCAAGGATCTGGACAGGGGGTCAACCGGGGAGCTGTTTTTT. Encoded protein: CASKDLDRGSTGELFF.

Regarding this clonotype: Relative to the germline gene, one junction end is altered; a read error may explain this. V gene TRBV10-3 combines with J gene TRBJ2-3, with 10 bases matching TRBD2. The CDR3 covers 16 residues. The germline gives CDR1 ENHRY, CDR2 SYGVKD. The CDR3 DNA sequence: TGTGTCATCGGGCACACTAGCGGGGCTAGCACAGGTACGCAGTATTTT. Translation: CVIGHTSGASTGTQYF.

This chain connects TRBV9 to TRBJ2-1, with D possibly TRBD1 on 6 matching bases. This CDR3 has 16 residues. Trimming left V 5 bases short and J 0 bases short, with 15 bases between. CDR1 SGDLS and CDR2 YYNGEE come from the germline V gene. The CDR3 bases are TGTGCCAGCAGTTCAGGGGCAGGGAGCTCCTACAATGAGCAGTTCTTC. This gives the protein CASSSGAGSSYNEQFF.

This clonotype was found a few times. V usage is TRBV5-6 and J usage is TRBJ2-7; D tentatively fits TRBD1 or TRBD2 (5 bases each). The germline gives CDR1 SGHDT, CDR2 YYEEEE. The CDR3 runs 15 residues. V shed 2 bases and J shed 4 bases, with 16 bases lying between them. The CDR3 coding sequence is TGTGCCAGCAGCTTCATGGCCAGAGGGACGTACGAGCAGTACTTC. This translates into CASSFMARGTYEQYF. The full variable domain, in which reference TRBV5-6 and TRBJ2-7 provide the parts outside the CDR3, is DAGVTQSPTHLIKTRGQQVTLRCSPKSGHDTVSWYQQALGQGPQFIFQYYEEEERQRGNFPDRFSGHQFPNYSSELNVNALLLGDSALYLCASSFMARGTYEQYFGPGTRLTVT.

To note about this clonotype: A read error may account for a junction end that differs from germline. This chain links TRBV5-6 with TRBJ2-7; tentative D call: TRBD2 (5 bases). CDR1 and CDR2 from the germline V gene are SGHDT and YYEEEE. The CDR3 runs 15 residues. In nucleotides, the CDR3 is TGTGCCAGCAACTTCATGCCTAGCTGGACGTACGAACAGTACTTC. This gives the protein CASNFMPSWTYEQYF.

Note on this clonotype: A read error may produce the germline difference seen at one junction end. DNA for the CDR3: TGTGCTAGCAGCCCTTTACAGGGCTCCTACAATGAGCAGTTCTTC. This codes for CASSPLQGSYNEQFF. This chain joins TRBV5-5 and TRBJ2-1; TRBD1 is a possible D gene (6 bases). Per the germline V gene, CDR1 is SGHKS and CDR2 is YYEKEE (reference sequence). This CDR3 is 15 amino acids long.

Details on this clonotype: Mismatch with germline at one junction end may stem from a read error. The CDR3, as DNA: TGTGTCAGCAGCTTATACGGGGTTAGAAACACCATATATTTT. Amino acid sequence: CVSSLYGVRNTIYF. V gene TRBV11-3 combines with J gene TRBJ1-3; unclear D gene. The germline V gene has CDR1 SGHNT and CDR2 YENEEA. The CDR3 sequence is 14 residues long. Together with reference TRBV11-3 and TRBJ1-3, the CDR3 gives the full variable domain: EAGVVQSPRYKIIEKKQPVAFWCNPISGHNTLYWYLQNLGQGPELLIRYENEEAVDDSQLPKDRFSAERLKGVDSTLKIQPAELGDSAVYLCVSSLYGVRNTIYFGEGSWLTVV.

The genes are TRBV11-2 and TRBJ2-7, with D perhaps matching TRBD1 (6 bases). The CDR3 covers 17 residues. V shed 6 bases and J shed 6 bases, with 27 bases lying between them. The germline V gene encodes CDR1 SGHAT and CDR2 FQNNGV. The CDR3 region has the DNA TGTGCCAGCAGTTTAATTCTAGTTCAGGGGATACGGGGCGAGCAGTACTTC. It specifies CASSLILVQGIRGEQYF.

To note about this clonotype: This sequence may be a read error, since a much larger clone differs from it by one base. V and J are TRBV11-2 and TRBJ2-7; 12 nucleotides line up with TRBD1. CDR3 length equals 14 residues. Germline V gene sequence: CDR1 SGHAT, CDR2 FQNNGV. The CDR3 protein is CVSSPGQGAYEQCF. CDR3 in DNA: TGTGTCAGCAGCCCGGGACAGGGGGCATACGAGCAGTGCTTC.

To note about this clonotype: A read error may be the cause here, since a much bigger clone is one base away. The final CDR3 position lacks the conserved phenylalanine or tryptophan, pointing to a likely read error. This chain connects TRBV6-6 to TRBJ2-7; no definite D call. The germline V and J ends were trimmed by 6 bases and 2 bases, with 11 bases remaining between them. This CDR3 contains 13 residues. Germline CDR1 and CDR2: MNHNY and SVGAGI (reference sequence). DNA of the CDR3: TGTGCCAGCAGATCCACAGACCCCTACGAGCAGTACATC. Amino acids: CASRSTDPYEQYI.

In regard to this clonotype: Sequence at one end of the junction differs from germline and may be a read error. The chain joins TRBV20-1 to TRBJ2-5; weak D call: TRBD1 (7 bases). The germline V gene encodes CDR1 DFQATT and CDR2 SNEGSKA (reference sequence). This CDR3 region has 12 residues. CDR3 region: CSARRGQETHYF. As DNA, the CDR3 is TGCAGTGCTCGGAGGGGGCAGGAGACCCATTACTTC.

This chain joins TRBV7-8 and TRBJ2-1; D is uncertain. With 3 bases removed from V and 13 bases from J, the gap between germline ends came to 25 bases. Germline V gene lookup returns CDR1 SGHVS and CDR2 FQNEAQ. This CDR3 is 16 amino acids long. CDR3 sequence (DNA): TGTGCCAGCAGCTTTGACTTCGGCGGTACCTACAATGGACAGTTCTTC. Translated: CASSFDFGGTYNGQFF.

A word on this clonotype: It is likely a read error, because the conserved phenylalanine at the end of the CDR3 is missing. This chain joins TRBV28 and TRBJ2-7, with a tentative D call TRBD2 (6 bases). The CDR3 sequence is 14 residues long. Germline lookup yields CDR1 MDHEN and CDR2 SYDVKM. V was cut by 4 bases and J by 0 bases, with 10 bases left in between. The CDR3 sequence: CASSSSASSYEQYL. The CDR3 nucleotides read TGTGCCAGCAGTTCTAGCGCAAGCTCCTACGAGCAGTACTTA.

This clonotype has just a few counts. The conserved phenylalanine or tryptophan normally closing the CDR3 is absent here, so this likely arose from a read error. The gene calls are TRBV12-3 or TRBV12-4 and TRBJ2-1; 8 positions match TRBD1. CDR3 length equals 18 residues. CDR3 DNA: TGTGCCGGCAGTTTTCTGGCAGGGGGCCAGCGTTTCAACAATGAGCAGTTCTTA. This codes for CAGSFLAGGQRFNNEQFL.

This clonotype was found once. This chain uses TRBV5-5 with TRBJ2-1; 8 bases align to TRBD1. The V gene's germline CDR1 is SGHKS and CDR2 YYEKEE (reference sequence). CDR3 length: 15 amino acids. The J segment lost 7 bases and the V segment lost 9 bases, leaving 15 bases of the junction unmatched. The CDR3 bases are TGTGCCACCAACCCTGGACAGGGTTCCCATAATGAGCAGTTCTTC. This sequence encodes CATNPGQGSHNEQFF.

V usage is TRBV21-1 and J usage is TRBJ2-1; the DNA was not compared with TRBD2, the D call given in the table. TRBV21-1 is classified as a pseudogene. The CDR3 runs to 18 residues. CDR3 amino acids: CASSKVGLTGSSYNEQFF. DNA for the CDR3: TGTGCCAGCAGCAAAGTTGGACTAACGGGAAGCTCCTACAATGAGCAGTTCTTC.

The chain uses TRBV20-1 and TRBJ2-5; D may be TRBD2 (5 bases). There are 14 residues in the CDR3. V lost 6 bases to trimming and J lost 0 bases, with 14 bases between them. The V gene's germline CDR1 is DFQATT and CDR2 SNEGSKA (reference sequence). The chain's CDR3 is CSAFGAANQETQYF. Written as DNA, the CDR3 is TGCAGTGCCTTCGGAGCGGCAAACCAAGAGACCCAGTACTTC.

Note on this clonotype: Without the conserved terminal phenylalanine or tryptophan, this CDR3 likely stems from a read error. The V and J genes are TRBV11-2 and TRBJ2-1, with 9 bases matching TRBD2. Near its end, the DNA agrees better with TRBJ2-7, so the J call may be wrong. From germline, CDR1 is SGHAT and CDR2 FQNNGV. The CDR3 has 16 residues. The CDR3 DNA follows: TGTGCCAGCAGCTTAGAGCTCCTAGCGGGAATAAATGAGCAGTACATC. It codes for CASSLELLAGINEQYI.

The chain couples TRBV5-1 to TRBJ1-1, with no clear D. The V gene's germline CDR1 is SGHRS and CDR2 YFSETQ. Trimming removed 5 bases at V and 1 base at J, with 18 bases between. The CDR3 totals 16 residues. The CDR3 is CASSPTPFGSNTEAFF. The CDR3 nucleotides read TGCGCCAGCAGTCCCACCCCATTCGGGTCGAACACTGAAGCTTTCTTT.

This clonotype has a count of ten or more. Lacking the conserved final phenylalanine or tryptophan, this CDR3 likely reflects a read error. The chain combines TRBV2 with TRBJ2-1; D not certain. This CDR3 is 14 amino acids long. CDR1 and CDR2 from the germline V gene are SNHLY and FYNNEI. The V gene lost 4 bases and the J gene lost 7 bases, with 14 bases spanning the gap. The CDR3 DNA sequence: TGTGCCAGCAGTGGTAGAGTAAATTTGAATGAGCAGTTCATC. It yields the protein CASSGRVNLNEQFI.

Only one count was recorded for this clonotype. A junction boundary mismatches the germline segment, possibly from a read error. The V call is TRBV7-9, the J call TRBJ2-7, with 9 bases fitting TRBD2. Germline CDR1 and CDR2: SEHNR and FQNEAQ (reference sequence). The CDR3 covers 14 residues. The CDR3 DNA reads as TGTGCCAGCAGCCGGACTAGCGAGTACTACGGGCAGTATTTC. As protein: CASSRTSEYYGQYF.

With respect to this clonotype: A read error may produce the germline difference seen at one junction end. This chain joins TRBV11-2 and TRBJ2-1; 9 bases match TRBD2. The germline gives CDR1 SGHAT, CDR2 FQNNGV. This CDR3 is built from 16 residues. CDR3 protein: CSSSLELLAGMNEQFF. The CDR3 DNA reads TGTTCCAGCAGCCTAGAGCTCCTAGCGGGAATGAACGAGCAGTTCTTC.

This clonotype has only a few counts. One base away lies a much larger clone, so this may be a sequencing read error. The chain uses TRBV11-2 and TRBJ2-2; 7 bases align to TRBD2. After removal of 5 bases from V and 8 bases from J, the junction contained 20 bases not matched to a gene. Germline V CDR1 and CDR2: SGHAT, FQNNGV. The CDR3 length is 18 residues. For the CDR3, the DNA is TGTGCCAGCAGCCCGCTGGGCGGGAGCGCCAAACTTTCAGGGGAGCTGTTTTTT. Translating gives CASSPLGGSAKLSGELFF.